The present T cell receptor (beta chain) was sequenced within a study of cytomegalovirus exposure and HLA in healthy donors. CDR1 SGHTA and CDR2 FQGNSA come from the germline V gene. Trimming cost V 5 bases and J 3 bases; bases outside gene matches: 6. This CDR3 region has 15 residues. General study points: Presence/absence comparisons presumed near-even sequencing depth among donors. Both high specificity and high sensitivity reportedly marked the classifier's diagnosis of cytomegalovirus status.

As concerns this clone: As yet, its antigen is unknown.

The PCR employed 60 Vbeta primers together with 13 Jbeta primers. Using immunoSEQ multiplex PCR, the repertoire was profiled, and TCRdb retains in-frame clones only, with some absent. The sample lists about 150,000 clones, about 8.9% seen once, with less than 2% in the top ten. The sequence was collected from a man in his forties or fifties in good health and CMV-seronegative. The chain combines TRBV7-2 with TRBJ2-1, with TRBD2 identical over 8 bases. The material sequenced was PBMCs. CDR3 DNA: TGTGCCAGCAGCCTTAGCGGGGAGATCTACAATGAGCAGTTCTTC. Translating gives CASSLSGEIYNEQFF.